The source of this T cell receptor (beta chain) is a study of shared clonotypes between healthy human individuals. Looking at the study overall: CD4 naive cells filled three plates per donor, CD4 memory three, CD8 naive two and CD8 memory one.

All donors were healthy HIV-negative adults lacking recent acute infections or vaccinations. The data were produced by immunoSEQ multiplex PCR, yet TCRdb's version contains in-frame clones alone and is incomplete. The sample lists roughly 1.4 million clones, approximately 98.5% seen once, with about 0.34% in the top ten. V gave up 7 bases and J gave up 2 bases; unmatched junction bases: 14. CDR1 SGHVS and CDR2 FNYEAQ come from the germline V gene. The CDR3 length is 16 residues. Specimen: naive CD4+ T cells sorted from blood. The subset was: CD45RA+ positively selected. This rearrangement joins TRBV7-6 to TRBJ2-7, with 7 bases identical to TRBD2. This sequence originates from a man younger than 45 in good health. CDR3 in amino acids: CASILGRGSTPYEQYF. CDR3 nucleotides: TGTGCCAGCATCCTAGGGAGGGGATCGACCCCCTACGAGCAGTACTTC. The whole variable domain, remainder taken from reference TRBV7-6 and TRBJ2-7, is GAGVSQSPRYKVTKRGQDVALRCDPISGHVSLYWYRQALGQGPEFLTYFNYEAQQDKSGLPNDRFSAERPEGSISTLTIQRTEQRDSAMYRCASILGRGSTPYEQYFGPGTRLTVT.